Listed here is a single TCR beta chain. What it binds is not known. This record belongs to a study of a mutant IDH1 vaccine in newly diagnosed glioma. Across the whole study: Eight vaccinations went to patients in weeks 1, 3, 5, 7, 11, 15, 19, 23. Investigators started vaccination 4-6 weeks after radiotherapy alone, or with temozolomide cycles.

CDR1 SGHTA and CDR2 FQGNSA come from the germline V gene. The CDR3 spans 12 residues. Trimming took 4 bases from V and 7 from J, leaving 10 bases between them. Only in-frame clones appear in the TCRdb table, and some are missing; sequencing was by immunoSEQ multiplex PCR. Among under 150,000 clones listed, around three quarters were seen once. The time point: week 11, during vaccination. Vaccination comprised doses that each held 300 ug of mutant IDH1 20-mer peptide, plus topical imiquimod. The clonotype was recovered from a man between 35 and 55 years old with glioma. The genes are TRBV7-2 and TRBJ1-2; D unclear. Sequencing was performed on PBMCs, taken from a glioma patient whose treatment included an IDH1 peptide vaccine. The CDR3 DNA follows: TGTGCCAGCAGCTCCGAAGGATCTGGCTACACCTTC. It codes for CASSSEGSGYTF.